One and the same sample provided the 25 T cell receptor beta chains below, sequenced in a study of spatial heterogeneity in lung cancer. Each CDR3 protein is one row after TCRdb ran MiXCR on the 5' RACE reads. The table has 35,000 to 45,000 distinct CDR3 sequences, less than 6.5% seen once. Time point given: sample taken at primary tumor resection. This sample comprised PBMCs, obtained at surgery. All receptors derive from a female donor with early-stage non-small cell lung cancer.

This clonotype was counted at least ten times. This chain joins TRBV5-1 and TRBJ2-6; 7 bases map to TRBD1. Germline CDR1 and CDR2: SGHRS and YFSETQ. The CDR3 totals 12 residues. Trimming removed 0 bases from V and 16 bases from J; junction bases left unmatched: 4. The CDR3 DNA follows: TGCGCCAGCAGCTTGGCCACAGGGGCTCTGACTTTC. Translation gives CASSLATGALTF.

This clonotype was observed at least ten times. The chain has TRBV5-1 and TRBJ1-1; unclear D gene. V shed 4 bases and J shed 1 base, with 11 bases lying between them. The CDR3 has 14 residues. The V gene's germline CDR1 is SGHRS and CDR2 YFSETQ. CDR3 sequence (DNA): TGCGCCAGCAGCCTCCGCCAAACGAACACTGAAGCTTTCTTT. It is translated as CASSLRQTNTEAFF.

This clonotype was counted ten times or more. The CDR3 DNA follows: TGTGCCAGCAGGGTAGGACAGACCCCTGGCTACACCTTC. Its protein is CASRVGQTPGYTF. V usage is TRBV5-4 and J usage is TRBJ1-2; the D gene is possibly TRBD1 (6 bases). CDR1 and CDR2 (germline): SGHNT, YYREEE (reference sequence). The V and J ends lost 5 bases and 7 bases respectively, with 15 bases between them. This CDR3 is 13 amino acids long.

The chain employs TRBV7-9 and TRBJ2-5, with D perhaps TRBD2 (6 bases). From germline, CDR1 is SEHNR and CDR2 FQNEAQ (reference sequence). With 5 bases removed from V and 5 bases from J, the gap between germline ends came to 24 bases. The CDR3 loop spans 17 amino acids. The CDR3 here is CASSPRSMGGIEETQYF. CDR3 nucleotides: TGTGCCAGCAGCCCACGTTCGATGGGAGGAATAGAGGAGACCCAGTACTTC.

Many counts were recorded for this clonotype. The chain carries TRBV12-3 or TRBV12-4 and TRBJ2-5; TRBD1 agrees at 8 bases. Trimming cost V 6 bases and J 4 bases; bases outside gene matches: 7. This CDR3 is built from 14 residues. The CDR3 loop is CASSRGTGGETQYF. The CDR3, as DNA: TGTGCCAGCAGCCGAGGGACAGGAGGAGAGACCCAGTACTTC.

This clonotype was recorded a few times. The CDR3 nucleotides read TGTGCCAGCAGCCCTTCCACAAGTATCCCCTACGAGCAGTACTTC. Residues: CASSPSTSIPYEQYF. The J gene is TRBJ2-7, the V gene TRBV6-5; D is ambiguous. Germline assignment: CDR1 MNHEY and CDR2 SVGAGI. Trimming took off 6 bases at V and 2 bases at J, with 17 bases between the two ends. The CDR3 totals 15 residues.

The V call is TRBV20-1, the J call TRBJ1-5, with 10 bases identical to TRBD1. The length of the CDR3 is 19 residues. Germline V gene data show CDR1 as DFQATT and CDR2 as SNEGSKA (reference sequence). The ends lost 3 bases at V and 1 base at J; junction bases unmatched: 15. The CDR3 sequence: CSASFSATGGIWSNQPQHF. Written as DNA, the CDR3 is TGCAGTGCTAGTTTCAGTGCGACAGGGGGCATCTGGAGCAATCAGCCCCAGCATTTT.

By share of the sample, this clonotype is medium-sized. The chain joins TRBV29-1 to TRBJ1-1, with D perhaps matching TRBD1 (6 bases). Per germline, CDR1 SQVTM and CDR2 ANQGSEA. This CDR3 is built from 12 residues. V lost 7 bases and J lost 5, with 14 bases in between. CDR3: CSGTGWETEAFF. CDR3 DNA: TGCAGCGGAACAGGGTGGGAGACTGAAGCTTTCTTT.

Ten or more counts support this clonotype. The chain links TRBV4-2 to TRBJ2-3; no firm D call. Germline V gene data show CDR1 as LGHNA and CDR2 as YNFKEQ. CDR3 length equals 15 residues. Deletions cut 1 base from V and 2 bases from J, with 10 bases between. The CDR3 sequence is CASSQGVRSTDTQYF. In nucleotides, the CDR3 is TGTGCCAGCAGCCAAGGTGTGCGGTCCACAGATACGCAGTATTTT.

There are a few counts of this clonotype. The chain has TRBV13 and TRBJ2-1; unclear D gene. The germline CDR1 and CDR2 sequences are PRHDT and FYEKMQ (reference sequence). CDR3 length equals 13 residues. The V gene lost 5 bases and the J gene lost 7 bases, with 12 bases spanning the gap. CDR3 nucleotides: TGTGCCAGCAGCCCCGTCGGGCGGAATGAGCAGTTCTTC. This sequence encodes CASSPVGRNEQFF.

This clonotype has ten or more counts. This chain connects TRBV7-2 to TRBJ1-1; D possibly corresponds to TRBD1 (5 bases). With 0 bases removed from V and 4 bases from J, the gap between germline ends came to 12 bases. CDR1 and CDR2 from the germline V gene are SGHTA and FQGNSA. The CDR3 totals 15 residues. The CDR3, as DNA: TGTGCCAGCAGCTTAGCGGTAAGGGGCGTCACTGAAGCTTTCTTT. Protein: CASSLAVRGVTEAFF.

This clonotype was observed many times. The CDR3 nucleotides are TGCAGCGTTGAATATCCAGGGACGAGGGACGAGCAGTACTTC. It codes for CSVEYPGTRDEQYF. The chain joins TRBV29-1 to TRBJ2-7; D might be TRBD1 or TRBD2, each matching 5 bases. Between the trimmed V and J ends, which lost 2 bases and 5 bases, there was a span of 16 bases. The germline V gene has CDR1 SQVTM and CDR2 ANQGSEA. The CDR3 runs to 14 residues.

This clonotype was counted a few times. The rearrangement uses TRBV11-2 and TRBJ1-1; 7 bases align to TRBD1. In germline, CDR1 is SGHAT, CDR2 FQNNGV. The CDR3 consists of 13 residues. J lost 11 bases, V lost 1 base, and 7 bases had no gene match. CDR3 amino acids: CASSLAGTARAFF. The CDR3 DNA sequence: TGTGCCAGCAGCTTAGCCGGGACAGCCCGGGCTTTCTTT.

This clonotype was detected many times. The CDR3 coding sequence is TGCGCCAGCAGCTTGGTAGGGGGCTCCTATGGAAACACCATATATTTT. Translation: CASSLVGGSYGNTIYF. The chain is built from TRBV5-1 and TRBJ1-3; 7 bases agree with TRBD1. The CDR3 has 16 residues. V was clipped by 0 bases and J by 3 bases; unmatched bases: 6. Germline CDR1 SGHRS, CDR2 YFSETQ.

This clonotype was counted ten times or more. The chain carries TRBV20-1 and TRBJ2-7; D gene unclear. V was trimmed by 2 bases and J by 2 bases, leaving 7 bases between them. The CDR3 has 12 amino acids. CDR1 is DFQATT and CDR2 is SNEGSKA in the germline V gene (reference sequence). The DNA for the CDR3 is TGCAGTGCTAGAACGGATCCCTACGAGCAGTACTTC. Translation gives CSARTDPYEQYF.

This clonotype showed up just a few times. The rearrangement joins TRBV19 to TRBJ2-7; D call uncertain. The germline V gene encodes CDR1 LNHDA and CDR2 SQIVND (reference sequence). Trimming removed 3 bases at V and 0 bases at J, with 9 bases between. The length of the CDR3 is 14 residues. The CDR3 loop reads CASSITDGSYEQYF. CDR3 sequence (DNA): TGTGCCAGTAGTATCACGGACGGCTCCTACGAGCAGTACTTC.

This clonotype was recorded at least ten times. The CDR3 bases are TGTGCCAGCAGTTTCTCGGGTCAGACAGGCTCCTACGAGCAGTACTTC. It translates to CASSFSGQTGSYEQYF. The rearrangement joins TRBV28 to TRBJ2-7; D is possibly TRBD1 (6 bases). CDR3 length equals 16 residues. The germline V and J ends were trimmed by 3 bases and 0 bases, with 15 bases remaining between them. Germline CDR1 and CDR2: MDHEN and SYDVKM.

This clonotype was counted many times. This rearrangement joins TRBV20-1 to TRBJ1-3, with a weak D call TRBD1 (5 bases). Between the trimmed V and J ends, which lost 5 bases and 4 bases, there was a span of 18 bases. The germline V gene has CDR1 DFQATT and CDR2 SNEGSKA (reference sequence). This CDR3 spans 15 amino acids. CDR3 in amino acids: CSADWVGDSGNTIYF. In DNA, the CDR3 is TGCAGTGCTGATTGGGTGGGGGACTCCGGAAACACCATATATTTT.

This clonotype was observed at least ten times. The chain combines TRBV4-3 with TRBJ1-5; the match to TRBD1 covers 11 bases. V gave up 0 bases and J gave up 4 bases; unmatched junction bases: 8. CDR1 is LGHNA and CDR2 is YSLEER in the germline V gene. This CDR3 is 18 amino acids long. The CDR3 is CASSQDLRGQGANQPQHF. The CDR3 region has the DNA TGCGCCAGCAGCCAAGATCTTAGAGGACAGGGGGCAAATCAGCCCCAGCATTTT.

Many counts were recorded for this clonotype. This chain connects TRBV9 to TRBJ1-6; D is unresolved. The CDR3 extends over 14 amino acids. Trimming shortened V by 0 bases and J by 6 bases, and 7 bases separated the two germline ends. The germline V gene encodes CDR1 SGDLS and CDR2 YYNGEE. The CDR3, as DNA: TGTGCCAGCAGCGTAGCAGAGTCTAATTCACCCCTCCACTTT. Protein sequence: CASSVAESNSPLHF. The full variable domain, its missing parts supplied by reference TRBV9 and TRBJ1-6, is DSGVTQTPKHLITATGQRVTLRCSPRSGDLSVYWYQQSLDQGLQFLIQYYNGEERAKGNILERFSAQQFPDLHSELNLSSLELGDSALYFCASSVAESNSPLHFGNGTRLTVT.

The sample holds a few counts of this clonotype. The rearrangement uses TRBV11-3 and TRBJ2-3; the D is unclear. Germline values: CDR1 SGHNT, CDR2 YENEEA. CDR3 length: 14 residues. The V and J ends lost 0 bases and 2 bases respectively, with 6 bases between them. The CDR3 DNA follows: TGTGCCAGCAGCTTAGATCCAGCCACAGATACGCAGTATTTT. Translating it yields CASSLDPATDTQYF.

This clonotype was detected ten times or more. V is TRBV7-8 and J is TRBJ1-2, with D possibly being TRBD1 (6 bases). Germline CDR1 reads SGHVS; CDR2 reads FQNEAQ. The germline V and J ends were trimmed by 2 bases and 4 bases, with 11 bases remaining between them. The CDR3 contains 14 residues. CDR3 DNA sequence: TGTGCCAGCAGCTTATCAGGGGAGGCCTATGGCTACACCTTC. Amino acids: CASSLSGEAYGYTF.

This clonotype was seen ten or more times. This chain joins TRBV19 and TRBJ1-2; D not resolved. Per germline, CDR1 LNHDA and CDR2 SQIVND (reference sequence). The CDR3 is made up of 13 amino acids. Trimming took off 10 bases at V and 4 bases at J, with 16 bases between the two ends. Here the CDR3 DNA reads TGTGCCACCCATCGTGAGGTCCCCTATGGCTACACCTTC. Residues: CATHREVPYGYTF.

In this sample, this clonotype turned up many times. V usage is TRBV3-1 and J usage is TRBJ2-2, with D perhaps matching TRBD1 (5 bases). Between the trimmed V and J ends, which lost 4 bases and 1 base, there was a span of 13 bases. The germline V gene encodes CDR1 LGHDT and CDR2 YNNKEL (reference sequence). The CDR3 has 16 amino acids. CDR3 DNA: TGTGCCAGCAGCCGCATAAGGGGTAGGAACACCGGGGAGCTGTTTTTT. As protein: CASSRIRGRNTGELFF.

This clonotype was counted ten times or more. V gene TRBV7-6 combines with J gene TRBJ2-5, with TRBD2 as a possible D gene (6 bases). V was cut by 5 bases and J by 5 bases, with 24 bases left in between. The germline V gene has CDR1 SGHVS and CDR2 FNYEAQ. CDR3 size: 17 residues. As DNA, the CDR3 is TGTGCCAGCAGCCCGGACCTAAGGGGCGCCGCGGGGGAGACCCAGTACTTC. The encoded protein is CASSPDLRGAAGETQYF. Filled out from reference TRBV7-6 and TRBJ2-5, the complete variable domain reads GAGVSQSPRYKVTKRGQDVALRCDPISGHVSLYWYRQALGQGPEFLTYFNYEAQQDKSGLPNDRFSAERPEGSISTLTIQRTEQRDSAMYRCASSPDLRGAAGETQYFGPGTRLLVL.